The clone carrying this T cell receptor beta chain has just a few counts. The antigen is not known. The entry originates in a study of T-cell memory formation after mild COVID-19. Study summary: Most TCR clusters belonged to a single donor.

TCR alpha and TCR beta cDNA libraries carrying sample barcodes and UMIs were produced by 5'RACE using constant-segment primers. TCRdb recomputed calls from the 5' RACE reads with MiXCR, one row per CDR3 protein. Here the sample spans about 470,000 distinct CDR3 sequences, 15% to 20% being singletons. General study findings and limits: Researchers found some responding clones in pre-infection memory, a sign that cross-reactive memory joined. Clones which contracted sat mainly in CM and EM if CD4+, and in EMRA if CD8+.

The CDR3 consists of 15 residues. V lost 2 bases, J lost 2 bases, and 14 bases lay in between. The germline gives CDR1 SGHNT, CDR2 YYREEE (reference sequence). This chain connects TRBV5-4 to TRBJ2-7; D is possibly TRBD1 (5 bases). This receptor was obtained from an adult woman who had mild COVID-19 (a few samples of this study predate the infection). Cell type and time point are not known. The sequenced sample was PBMCs or a T cell subset sorted from them (not recorded which). The CDR3 DNA reads as TGTGCCAGCAGCTTCAGCTGGGGCGCGACCTACGAGCAGTACTTC. Protein sequence: CASSFSWGATYEQYF.